The 30 T cell receptor beta chains in this list originate from one sample, sequenced in a study of yellow fever vaccine responses in identical twins. Using its own MiXCR run on the RT-PCR reads, TCRdb lists one record per CDR3 protein. The data show about 3,000 distinct CDR3 sequences, 80% seen once. This specimen consisted of T cells from blood (PBMCs), unsorted or a sorted subset (not recorded which), obtained before or after yellow fever vaccination (not recorded which). These receptors were taken from a female donor who received the yellow fever vaccine.

This clonotype was picked up one time. The chain uses TRBV15 and TRBJ1-1, with D hard to call. CDR3 length equals 13 residues. Per the germline V gene, CDR1 is LNHNV and CDR2 is YYDKDF (reference sequence). V dropped 4 bases and J dropped 0 bases, with 6 bases sitting between them. Here the CDR3 reads CATSTTVNTEAFF. The CDR3, as DNA: TGTGCCACCAGCACCACCGTGAACACTGAAGCTTTCTTT.

The gene calls are TRBV6-2 or TRBV6-3 and TRBJ2-4, with 9 bases fitting TRBD1. Germline assignment: CDR1 MNHEY and CDR2 SVGEGT. CDR3 size: 14 residues. Unmatched junction bases numbered 3, after V lost 2 bases and J lost 7 bases. This chain's CDR3 is CASSYADRGNIQYF. Here the CDR3 DNA reads TGTGCCAGCAGTTACGCCGACAGGGGGAACATTCAGTACTTC.

This clonotype occurred a few times. The chain couples TRBV11-3 to TRBJ2-7, with unresolved D. The CDR3 is 11 residues long. V dropped 4 bases and J dropped 6 bases, with 7 bases sitting between them. CDR1 SGHNT and CDR2 YENEEA come from the germline V gene. In DNA form, the CDR3 reads TGTGCCAGCAGCTCCCAGGTCGAGCAGTACTTC. Translation: CASSSQVEQYF.

The chain is built from TRBV20-1 and TRBJ2-2; 10 bases are a match to TRBD2. This CDR3 contains 15 residues. V lost 6 bases and J lost 2; bases outside the gene matches: 6. Germline-derived CDR1 and CDR2 are DFQATT and SNEGSKA (reference sequence). The chain's CDR3 is CSARPSGGNTGELFF. CDR3 nucleotides: TGCAGTGCCCGCCCTAGCGGGGGTAACACCGGGGAGCTGTTTTTT.

Here the CDR3 reads CASSLPAGYQETQYF. The DNA for the CDR3 is TGTGCCAGCAGCTTACCAGCGGGGTACCAAGAGACCCAGTACTTC. This chain connects TRBV11-1 to TRBJ2-5; 7 positions match TRBD2. The germline V gene has CDR1 SGHAT and CDR2 FQDESV (reference sequence). The V and J ends lost 2 bases and 0 bases, in that order; junction bases with no gene match: 3. CDR3 size: 15 residues.

CDR3 sequence reads: CSARASGEQFF. The DNA of the CDR3 is TGCAGTGCTAGAGCTTCGGGGGAGCAGTTCTTC. This chain uses TRBV20-1 with TRBJ2-1, with D perhaps matching TRBD2 (5 bases). The germline V gene encodes CDR1 DFQATT and CDR2 SNEGSKA (reference sequence). The CDR3 totals 11 residues. V was trimmed by 1 base and J by 10 bases, leaving 8 bases between them.

This clonotype was seen a single time. The chain uses TRBV5-1 and TRBJ2-1; D is uncertain. V dropped 5 bases and J dropped 0 bases, with 9 bases sitting between them. The CDR3 totals 14 residues. Germline CDR1 is SGHRS and CDR2 is YFSETQ. Here the CDR3 reads CASRATRSYNEQFF. DNA for the CDR3: TGCGCCAGCAGAGCAACCCGCTCCTACAATGAGCAGTTCTTC.

V is TRBV10-3 and J is TRBJ1-2, with D hard to call. V was trimmed by 7 bases and J by 4 bases, leaving 7 bases between them. The CDR3 runs 11 residues. Germline V gives CDR1 ENHRY, CDR2 SYGVKD. The CDR3: CAIKWVYGYTF. The CDR3 DNA sequence: TGTGCCATCAAATGGGTCTATGGCTACACCTTC.

CDR3: CSVSKGQPSNYGYTF. For the CDR3, the DNA is TGCAGCGTCTCTAAGGGACAGCCCTCTAACTATGGCTACACCTTC. The chain has TRBV29-1 and TRBJ1-2; 7 positions match TRBD1. V trimming: 6 bases; J trimming: 0 bases; junction bases outside the gene matches: 10. Per the germline V gene, CDR1 is SQVTM and CDR2 is ANQGSEA. The CDR3 consists of 15 residues.

The J gene is TRBJ2-7, the V gene TRBV21-1; the table's TRBD1 call for D was not verified on the DNA. TRBV21-1 corresponds to a pseudogene. The CDR3 sequence is 17 residues long. The CDR3 protein is CASSKTGDRASSYEQYF. CDR3 sequence (DNA): TGTGCCAGCAGCAAAACAGGGGACAGGGCCTCTTCCTACGAGCAGTACTTC.

The genes are TRBV11-1 and TRBJ1-1; unclear D gene. CDR1 is SGHAT, CDR2 FQDESV, per germline (reference sequence). Trimming removed 5 bases from V and 1 base from J, with 14 bases in between. The CDR3 is 15 amino acids. The DNA for the CDR3 is TGTGCCAGCAGCCTTATCGATAGAGGGAACACTGAAGCTTTCTTT. It encodes CASSLIDRGNTEAFF. Complete variable domain (other parts from reference TRBV11-1 and TRBJ1-1): EAEVAQSPRYKITEKSQAVAFWCDPISGHATLYWYRQILGQGPELLVQFQDESVVDDSQLPKDRFSAERLKGVDSTLKIQPAELGDSAMYLCASSLIDRGNTEAFFGQGTRLTVV.

The genes are TRBV19 and TRBJ1-1, with TRBD1 as a possible D gene (5 bases). Per the germline V gene, CDR1 is LNHDA and CDR2 is SQIVND (reference sequence). V was trimmed by 5 bases and J by 2 bases, leaving 12 bases between them. This CDR3 region has 14 residues. The CDR3 loop is CASSPGLINTEAFF. In nucleotides, the CDR3 is TGTGCCAGTAGTCCGGGACTGATAAACACTGAAGCTTTCTTT. Using reference TRBV19 and TRBJ1-1 for the parts outside the CDR3, the full variable domain is DGGITQSPKYLFRKEGQNVTLSCEQNLNHDAMYWYRQDPGQGLRLIYYSQIVNDFQKGDIAEGYSVSREKKESFPLTVTSAQKNPTAFYLCASSPGLINTEAFFGQGTRLTVV.

This clonotype appeared a few times. The V and J genes are TRBV11-2 and TRBJ2-4; 9 bases match TRBD2. V lost 4 bases and J lost 0; bases outside the gene matches: 4. This CDR3 comprises 16 residues. Germline values: CDR1 SGHAT, CDR2 FQNNGV. CDR3 in DNA: TGTGCCAGCAGCTCTCGACTAGCGGAAGCCAAAAACATTCAGTACTTC. Translated, it gives CASSSRLAEAKNIQYF.

This clonotype was seen a few times. The gene calls are TRBV6-4 and TRBJ1-5, with 8 bases matching TRBD1. The CDR3 covers 16 residues. Unmatched junction bases numbered 8, after V lost 6 bases and J lost 1 base. CDR1 and CDR2 (germline): MRHNA, SNTAGT. This chain's CDR3 is CASRDQGAQSNQPQHF. CDR3 nucleotide sequence: TGTGCCAGCAGGGACCAGGGGGCGCAGAGCAATCAGCCCCAGCATTTT.

The chain has TRBV11-3 and TRBJ2-2, with 10 nucleotides matching TRBD1. Looked up from germline, CDR1 is SGHNT and CDR2 is YENEEA. The V segment lost 3 bases and the J segment 9 bases; nucleotides outside the gene matches: 4. The CDR3 has 14 amino acids. The CDR3 here is CASSFGQGERELFF. In nucleotides, the CDR3 is TGTGCCAGCAGCTTCGGACAGGGGGAAAGGGAGCTGTTTTTT. Filled out from reference TRBV11-3 and TRBJ2-2, the complete variable domain reads EAGVVQSPRYKIIEKKQPVAFWCNPISGHNTLYWYLQNLGQGPELLIRYENEEAVDDSQLPKDRFSAERLKGVDSTLKIQPAELGDSAVYLCASSFGQGERELFFGEGSRLTVL.

V gene TRBV11-2 combines with J gene TRBJ2-7; 12 bases line up with TRBD2. Trimming cost V 5 bases and J 5 bases; bases outside gene matches: 13. Germline assignment: CDR1 SGHAT and CDR2 FQNNGV. The CDR3 spans 17 residues. CDR3 region: CASSPRLAGDVSHEQYF. Here the CDR3 DNA reads TGTGCCAGCAGCCCCAGACTAGCGGGAGATGTATCGCACGAGCAGTACTTC.

The chain uses TRBV7-6 and TRBJ2-1; 8 positions agree with TRBD2. The CDR3 is made up of 15 amino acids. Germline values: CDR1 SGHVS, CDR2 FNYEAQ. Trimming removed 5 bases from V and 4 bases from J; junction bases left unmatched: 7. The CDR3 sequence: CASSPIAGYYNEQFF. As DNA, the CDR3 is TGTGCCAGCAGCCCTATAGCGGGGTATTACAATGAGCAGTTCTTC.

The chain joins TRBV27 to TRBJ2-7, with no clear D. There are 12 residues in the CDR3. Germline V lookup: CDR1 MNHEY, CDR2 SMNVEV (reference sequence). The V end was cut by 2 bases, the J end by 6 bases, with 8 bases between. The CDR3 DNA follows: TGTGCCAGCAGTTTAGCAGGTTTCGAGCAGTACTTC. Amino acid sequence: CASSLAGFEQYF.

This clonotype was counted only a few times. This chain connects TRBV6-1 to TRBJ1-5; D not certain. Trimming left V 6 bases short and J 6 bases short, with 6 bases between. From germline, CDR1 is MNHNS and CDR2 SASEGT. The CDR3 loop spans 11 amino acids. The CDR3 DNA reads TGTGCCAGCAGCCCTAGTCAGCCCCAGCATTTT. This encodes CASSPSQPQHF.

The CDR3 sequence: CASSQGRGMSSYEQYF. Here the CDR3 DNA reads TGTGCCAGCAGCCAAGGCCGGGGGATGAGCTCCTACGAGCAGTACTTC. This sequence joins TRBV4-2 and TRBJ2-7, with D possibly matching TRBD2 (6 bases). Between the trimmed V and J ends, which lost 1 base and 0 bases, there was a span of 13 bases. The germline gives CDR1 LGHNA, CDR2 YNFKEQ. The CDR3 consists of 16 residues.

The chain has TRBV4-2 and TRBJ2-2, with 11 bases that match TRBD2. The J segment lost 3 bases and the V segment lost 4 bases, leaving 4 bases of the junction unmatched. The CDR3 contains 16 residues. Germline V lookup: CDR1 LGHNA, CDR2 YNFKEQ. The CDR3 loop is CASSPTSGKDTGELFF. The CDR3 nucleotides are TGTGCCAGCAGCCCGACTAGCGGGAAGGACACCGGGGAGCTGTTTTTT.

The genes are TRBV15 and TRBJ1-2, with 8 bases identical to TRBD1. This CDR3 spans 15 amino acids. Germline CDR1 is LNHNV and CDR2 is YYDKDF (reference sequence). V lost 3 bases to trimming and J lost 4 bases; unmatched junction nucleotides: 7. This CDR3 is CATSRATGVIYGYTF. The DNA of the CDR3 is TGTGCCACCAGCAGGGCGACAGGGGTGATCTATGGCTACACCTTC.

This rearrangement joins TRBV10-3 to TRBJ1-2; D is perhaps TRBD1 (5 bases). Trimming cost V 2 bases and J 4 bases, with 8 bases left between them. Germline V lookup: CDR1 ENHRY, CDR2 SYGVKD. The CDR3 has 13 residues. The CDR3 here is CAISERDSYGYTF. CDR3 in DNA: TGTGCCATCAGTGAGCGAGACAGCTATGGCTACACCTTC.

The V and J genes are TRBV5-4 and TRBJ2-3, with TRBD1 identical over 9 bases. Germline lookup yields CDR1 SGHNT and CDR2 YYREEE (reference sequence). J lost 4 bases, V lost 1 base, and 1 base had no gene match. This CDR3 spans 14 amino acids. The CDR3 DNA is TGTGCCAGCAGCTTGACAGGGGGCGCAGATACGCAGTATTTT. Amino acids: CASSLTGGADTQYF.

V is TRBV10-3 and J is TRBJ2-1; no clear D. V gave up 4 bases and J gave up 6 bases, with 10 bases separating them. Germline values: CDR1 ENHRY, CDR2 SYGVKD. The CDR3 contains 13 residues. CDR3 sequence reads: CAISVGVGNEQFF. The CDR3 nucleotides read TGTGCCATCAGTGTTGGGGTTGGCAATGAGCAGTTCTTC.

This clonotype is a singleton in its sample. V is TRBV4-3 and J is TRBJ2-1, with D uncertain. V dropped 1 base and J dropped 0 bases, with 13 bases sitting between them. The CDR3 loop spans 17 amino acids. Germline CDR1 LGHNA, CDR2 YSLEER. The CDR3 protein is CASSQVMHRSSYNEQFF. The DNA for the CDR3 is TGCGCCAGCAGCCAAGTTATGCACCGGAGCTCCTACAATGAGCAGTTCTTC.

V usage is TRBV27 and J usage is TRBJ1-1; 8 bases are shared with TRBD1. CDR1 is MNHEY and CDR2 is SMNVEV in the germline V gene (reference sequence). Unmatched junction bases numbered 2, after V lost 2 bases and J lost 6 bases. The CDR3 runs 13 residues. The CDR3 here is CASSLQGAPEAFF. The CDR3 DNA follows: TGTGCCAGCAGTTTACAGGGGGCCCCTGAAGCTTTCTTT.

The rearrangement joins TRBV11-1 to TRBJ2-7; a possible D gene is TRBD2 (5 bases). Germline V gene data show CDR1 as SGHAT and CDR2 as FQDESV (reference sequence). The CDR3 loop spans 13 amino acids. V gave up 5 bases and J gave up 2 bases, with 10 bases separating them. The CDR3 DNA reads TGTGCCAGCAGCCCCATCGGGGCCTACGAGCAGTACTTC. As protein: CASSPIGAYEQYF.

A single count supports this clonotype. The rearrangement joins TRBV28 to TRBJ2-3; TRBD2 matches at 13 bases. The ends lost 5 bases at V and 15 bases at J; junction bases unmatched: 2. The CDR3 spans 11 residues. Germline lookup yields CDR1 MDHEN and CDR2 SYDVKM. The CDR3 is CASSEGLAGYF. CDR3 sequence (DNA): TGTGCCAGCAGTGAGGGACTAGCGGGATATTTT. The full variable domain, rest sourced from reference TRBV28 and TRBJ2-3, is DVKVTQSSRYLVKRTGEKVFLECVQDMDHENMFWYRQDPGLGLRLIYFSYDVKMKEKGDIPEGYSVSREKKERFSLILESASTNQTSMYLCASSEGLAGYFGPGTRLTVL.

The chain recombines TRBV7-9 with TRBJ1-2; D gene uncertain. V gave up 3 bases and J gave up 1 base, with 3 bases separating them. Germline CDR1 SEHNR, CDR2 FQNEAQ (reference sequence). The length of the CDR3 is 12 residues. The CDR3 nucleotides are TGTGCCAGCAGCTTTGATAACTATGGCTACACCTTC. Its translation is CASSFDNYGYTF.